This T cell receptor (beta chain) was recovered during a study of identical twins' blood T cells. Findings and limits, study-wide: Shared CDR3 clonotype counts between two donors mainly tracked the product of their cloneset sizes, twins included.

As to this clonotype: The antigen is not known.

TCR cDNA libraries were made from RNA using a previously described, modified protocol. TCRdb ran MiXCR on the 5' RACE reads and lists one entry per CDR3 protein. The sample carries 350,000 to 400,000 distinct CDR3 sequences, about 28% recorded once. The germline V gene has CDR1 SGDLS and CDR2 YYNGEE. The CDR3 runs 13 residues. Trimming took 3 bases from V and 7 from J; bases not matched to a gene: 4. Sequencing was carried out using PBMCs. The source is a woman aged 18-55 years in good health. The chain couples TRBV9 to TRBJ1-2; 9 bases agree with TRBD1. Here the CDR3 reads CASSAGTGSGYTF. The DNA for the CDR3 is TGTGCCAGCAGCGCCGGGACAGGGAGTGGCTACACCTTC.